A single sample gave rise to the 23 T cell receptor beta chains below, sequenced in a study of radiotherapy plus CTLA-4 blockade in lung cancer. Using immunoSEQ multiplex PCR, the repertoire was profiled, and TCRdb retains in-frame clones only, with some absent. The data show tens of thousands of clones, with approximately 80% seen just once and about 2.2% held by the top ten. Sequenced material: peripheral blood, taken from a patient treated with radiotherapy plus ipilimumab. The origin of the receptors is a human donor with non-small cell lung cancer whose response to radiotherapy plus ipilimumab could not be evaluated.

This clone was picked up a small number of times. The chain joins TRBV6-5 to TRBJ1-1; the D gene is possibly TRBD1 (6 bases). Trimming pared 0 bases from V and 1 base from J, leaving 9 bases between. The CDR3 spans 15 residues. The germline V gene encodes CDR1 MNHEY and CDR2 SVGAGI. As DNA, the CDR3 is TGTGCCAGCAGTTACTCAGGGGGAAGGAACACTGAAGCTTTCTTT. This sequence encodes CASSYSGGRNTEAFF.

V gene TRBV6-5 combines with J gene TRBJ1-2; D is perhaps TRBD1 (6 bases). This CDR3 is 14 amino acids long. Germline CDR1 is MNHEY and CDR2 is SVGAGI. Trimming pared 0 bases from V and 8 bases from J, leaving 13 bases between. The CDR3 loop reads CASSYSTGAAGYTF. The DNA for the CDR3 is TGTGCCAGCAGTTACTCGACAGGTGCAGCAGGCTACACCTTC.

This clone has only one observation. The chain has TRBV7-3 and TRBJ1-1; D gene unclear. The V gene's germline CDR1 is SGHTA and CDR2 FQGTGA. This CDR3 comprises 13 residues. V dropped 5 bases and J dropped 1 base, with 8 bases sitting between them. The CDR3, as DNA: TGTGCCAGCAGCCTAGAACAGAACACTGAAGCTTTCTTT. Amino acids: CASSLEQNTEAFF. Looking up the rest from reference TRBV7-3 and TRBJ1-1 gives the full variable domain: GAGVSQTPSNKVTEKGKYVELRCDPISGHTALYWYRQSLGQGPEFLIYFQGTGAADDSGLPNDRFFAVRPEGSVSTLKIQRTERGDSAVYLCASSLEQNTEAFFGQGTRLTVV.

The J gene is TRBJ2-1, the V gene TRBV6-6; D is possibly TRBD2 (6 bases). This CDR3 has 15 residues. Looked up from germline, CDR1 is MNHNY and CDR2 is SVGAGI (reference sequence). Trimming pared 1 base from V and 7 bases from J, leaving 14 bases between. In nucleotides, the CDR3 is TGTGCCAGCAGTTACTTGGGTCTTGCGGGGAATGAGCAGTTCTTC. Translation gives CASSYLGLAGNEQFF.

The chain couples TRBV19 to TRBJ2-7, with 9 bases identical to TRBD1. Per the germline V gene, CDR1 is LNHDA and CDR2 is SQIVND (reference sequence). V lost 5 bases and J lost 5; bases outside the gene matches: 10. This CDR3 has 15 amino acids. This CDR3 is CASSSSGTGINEQYF. DNA for the CDR3: TGTGCCAGTAGTTCTTCAGGGACAGGGATCAACGAGCAGTACTTC.

This sequence joins TRBV7-6 and TRBJ1-6, with D unresolved. Per germline, CDR1 SGHVS and CDR2 FNYEAQ. This CDR3 comprises 13 residues. V was trimmed by 4 bases and J by 14 bases, leaving 15 bases between them. For the CDR3, the DNA is TGTGCCAGCAGCTCCGAACAGCGGGCGGCCCTCCACTTT. Translating gives CASSSEQRAALHF.

This clone was observed a handful of times. This chain connects TRBV5-1 to TRBJ2-3; D is uncertain. Trimming left V 3 bases short and J 6 bases short, with 11 bases between. This CDR3 is built from 13 residues. Germline V CDR1 and CDR2: SGHRS, YFSETQ. The CDR3 DNA reads as TGCGCCAGCAGCTCTCACGCGCGCGATACGCAGTATTTT. Translated: CASSSHARDTQYF.

This sequence joins TRBV4-3 and TRBJ2-1; 8 nucleotides line up with TRBD2. This CDR3 is built from 15 residues. V gave up 3 bases and J gave up 8 bases; unmatched junction bases: 9. Germline-derived CDR1 and CDR2 are LGHNA and YSLEER. The CDR3 reads CASSQVSRGADEQFF. The DNA of the CDR3 is TGCGCCAGCAGCCAGGTATCGCGGGGGGCCGATGAGCAGTTCTTC.

The genes are TRBV28 and TRBJ2-7, with 8 nucleotides matching TRBD2. This CDR3 is 16 amino acids long. V was pared by 6 bases and J by 5 bases, with 15 bases of the junction left unmatched. Germline lookup yields CDR1 MDHEN and CDR2 SYDVKM. The CDR3 sequence is CASRTPRVAGTNEQYF. CDR3 sequence (DNA): TGTGCCAGCAGAACCCCTCGGGTAGCGGGGACCAACGAGCAGTACTTC.

The CDR3 region has the DNA TGCGCCAGCAGCCAAGGGGGCCCAGGCTATGGCTACACCTTC. Amino acid sequence: CASSQGGPGYGYTF. The rearrangement joins TRBV4-3 to TRBJ1-2; D may be TRBD1 (5 bases). V was cut by 1 base and J by 4 bases, with 10 bases left in between. Germline values: CDR1 LGHNA, CDR2 YSLEER. The CDR3 has 14 amino acids.

The chain joins TRBV2 to TRBJ1-4, with D perhaps TRBD1 (5 bases). The CDR3 is made up of 12 amino acids. The germline gives CDR1 SNHLY, CDR2 FYNNEI. Trimming pared 5 bases from V and 8 bases from J, leaving 9 bases between. The chain's CDR3 is CASSTQDEKLFF. CDR3 bases: TGTGCCAGCAGTACACAGGACGAAAAACTGTTTTTT.

The rearrangement uses TRBV6-4 and TRBJ2-1; 14 bases fit TRBD2. Germline-derived CDR1 and CDR2 are MRHNA and SNTAGT. With 6 bases clipped from V and 2 bases from J, the junction kept 9 bases outside the gene matches. The CDR3 consists of 18 residues. CDR3 DNA: TGTGCCAGCAGGAAGACTAGCGGGGGGGCTAACCCCTACAATGAGCAGTTCTTC. Its translation is CASRKTSGGANPYNEQFF.

Comment on this clone: Other DNA sequences within the sample encode an identical CDR3. The chain uses TRBV13 and TRBJ2-5; 12 nucleotides match TRBD1. The ends lost 2 bases at V and 0 bases at J; junction bases unmatched: 4. Germline V gene lookup returns CDR1 PRHDT and CDR2 FYEKMQ (reference sequence). The CDR3 has 17 residues. CDR3 protein: CASSLWGTGGYQETQYF. The CDR3, as DNA: TGTGCCAGCAGCTTATGGGGGACAGGGGGCTACCAAGAGACCCAGTACTTC.

This clone is medium-sized within its sample. V is TRBV4-3 and J is TRBJ1-1; possibly TRBD1 for D (6 bases). This CDR3 comprises 15 residues. V was cut by 1 base and J by 0 bases, with 9 bases left in between. Germline V lookup: CDR1 LGHNA, CDR2 YSLEER. CDR3 protein: CASSQGWTVNTEAFF. Here the CDR3 DNA reads TGCGCCAGCAGCCAAGGGTGGACAGTGAACACTGAAGCTTTCTTT.

The genes are TRBV5-4 and TRBJ2-1; TRBD1 is a possible D gene (6 bases). Germline CDR1 reads SGHNT; CDR2 reads YYREEE (reference sequence). Deletions cut 7 bases from V and 6 bases from J, with 20 bases between. The CDR3 runs to 15 residues. This CDR3 is CASGPTPGTTNEQFF. As DNA, the CDR3 is TGTGCCAGCGGCCCTACTCCCGGGACAACCAATGAGCAGTTCTTC. Full variable domain (remainder filled in from reference TRBV5-4 and TRBJ2-1): ETGVTQSPTHLIKTRGQQVTLRCSSQSGHNTVSWYQQALGQGPQFIFQYYREEENGRGNFPPRFSGLQFPNYSSELNVNALELDDSALYLCASGPTPGTTNEQFFGPGTRLTVL.

The rearrangement joins TRBV5-1 to TRBJ2-5, with 9 bases identical to TRBD2. V was pared by 7 bases and J by 4 bases, with 8 bases of the junction left unmatched. Germline lookup yields CDR1 SGHRS and CDR2 YFSETQ. The CDR3 is made up of 14 amino acids. CDR3 in amino acids: CASSQRGAGETQYF. CDR3 bases: TGCGCCAGCTCCCAGCGGGGGGCGGGAGAGACCCAGTACTTC.

The V call is TRBV7-8, the J call TRBJ2-1; perhaps TRBD2 as D (7 bases). In germline, CDR1 is SGHVS, CDR2 FQNEAQ. The CDR3 runs 16 residues. Trimming stripped 5 bases from V and 0 bases from J, with 14 bases between. The CDR3 coding sequence is TGTGCCAGCAGCCCACAGGGCGGGAGCTCCTACAATGAGCAGTTCTTC. It specifies CASSPQGGSSYNEQFF.

The chain couples TRBV7-2 to TRBJ2-2, with TRBD2 matching over 8 bases. This CDR3 has 15 amino acids. Losses at the gene ends were 4 bases for V and 4 bases for J; bases not matched to a gene: 5. Germline assignment: CDR1 SGHTA and CDR2 FQGNSA. CDR3 sequence reads: CASSSKRERTGELFF. The CDR3, as DNA: TGTGCCAGCAGCTCCAAGCGGGAGCGCACCGGGGAGCTGTTTTTT.

The genes are TRBV15 and TRBJ2-6; 9 nucleotides agree with TRBD1. V gave up 5 bases and J gave up 5 bases; unmatched junction bases: 16. The CDR3 is 19 residues long. Germline CDR1 is LNHNV and CDR2 is YYDKDF (reference sequence). CDR3 in amino acids: CATSRVLGGQGYRANVLTF. As DNA, the CDR3 is TGTGCCACCAGCCGTGTTTTGGGGGGACAGGGTTACAGGGCCAACGTCCTGACTTTC.

The V and J genes are TRBV5-4 and TRBJ2-7; 11 nucleotides line up with TRBD2. With 5 bases clipped from V and 6 bases from J, the junction kept 16 bases outside the gene matches. Per germline, CDR1 SGHNT and CDR2 YYREEE (reference sequence). This CDR3 contains 17 residues. CDR3 residues: CASSPGLAGPARGEQYF. The CDR3 bases are TGTGCCAGCAGTCCCGGACTAGCGGGCCCCGCTCGGGGCGAGCAGTACTTC.

V usage is TRBV13 and J usage is TRBJ1-3, with D unclear. Germline V gene lookup returns CDR1 PRHDT and CDR2 FYEKMQ (reference sequence). V was clipped by 2 bases and J by 2 bases, with 7 bases between them. CDR3 length: 14 residues. The CDR3 DNA sequence: TGTGCCAGCAGCTTAAGCGGGGCTGGAAACACCATATATTTT. Translating it yields CASSLSGAGNTIYF.

V gene TRBV27 combines with J gene TRBJ2-1, with 9 bases that match TRBD2. CDR3 length equals 14 residues. In germline, CDR1 is MNHEY, CDR2 SMNVEV (reference sequence). With 6 bases clipped from V and 6 bases from J, the junction kept 6 bases outside the gene matches. As DNA, the CDR3 is TGTGCCAGCAGCTTAGCGGGAGTTGGCAATGAGCAGTTCTTC. Translation gives CASSLAGVGNEQFF.

This rearrangement joins TRBV29-1 to TRBJ1-2; 7 bases match TRBD1. With 7 bases clipped from V and 4 bases from J, the junction kept 9 bases outside the gene matches. Per the germline V gene, CDR1 is SQVTM and CDR2 is ANQGSEA. The CDR3 consists of 13 residues. The CDR3 coding sequence is TGCAGCGGCGGTGGGGGACAGACCTATGGCTACACCTTC. Translated, it gives CSGGGGQTYGYTF.